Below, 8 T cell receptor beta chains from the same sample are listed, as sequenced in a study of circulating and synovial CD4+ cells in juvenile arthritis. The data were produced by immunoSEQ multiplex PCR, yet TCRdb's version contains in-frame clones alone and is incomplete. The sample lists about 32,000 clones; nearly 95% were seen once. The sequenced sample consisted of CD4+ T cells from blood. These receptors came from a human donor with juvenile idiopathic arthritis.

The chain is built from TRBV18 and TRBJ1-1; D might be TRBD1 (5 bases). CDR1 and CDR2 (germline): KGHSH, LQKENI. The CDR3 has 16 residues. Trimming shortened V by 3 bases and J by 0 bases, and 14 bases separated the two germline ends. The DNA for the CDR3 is TGTGCCAGCTCACCGAATCTGACAGAGGTGAACACTGAAGCTTTCTTT. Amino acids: CASSPNLTEVNTEAFF.

This chain's CDR3 is CASSELTGALTDTQYF. The CDR3 bases are TGTGCCAGCAGTGAATTAACCGGAGCGTTGACAGATACGCAGTATTTT. V and J are TRBV6-1 and TRBJ2-3; D is unclear. CDR1 and CDR2 from the germline V gene are MNHNS and SASEGT. The ends were cut back, 2 bases at V and 3 bases at J, with 15 bases in the middle. There are 16 residues in the CDR3.

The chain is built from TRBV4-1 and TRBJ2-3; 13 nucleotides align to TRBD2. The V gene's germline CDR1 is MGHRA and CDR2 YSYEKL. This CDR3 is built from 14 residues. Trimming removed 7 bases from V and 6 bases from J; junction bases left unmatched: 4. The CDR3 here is CASKGTSGEDTQYF. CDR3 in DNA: TGCGCCAGCAAAGGGACTAGCGGGGAGGATACGCAGTATTTT.

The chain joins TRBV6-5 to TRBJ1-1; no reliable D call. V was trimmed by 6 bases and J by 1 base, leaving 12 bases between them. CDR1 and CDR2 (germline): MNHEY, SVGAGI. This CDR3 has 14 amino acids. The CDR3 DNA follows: TGTGCCAGCAGAGACGGGAGATGGAACACTGAAGCTTTCTTT. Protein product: CASRDGRWNTEAFF.

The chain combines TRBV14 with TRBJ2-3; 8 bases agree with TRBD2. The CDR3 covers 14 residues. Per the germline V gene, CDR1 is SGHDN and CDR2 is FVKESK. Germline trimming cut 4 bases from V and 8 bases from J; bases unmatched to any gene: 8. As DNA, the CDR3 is TGTGCCAGCAGCCTCGTGACTAGCGTTAGTACGCAGTATTTT. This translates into CASSLVTSVSTQYF.

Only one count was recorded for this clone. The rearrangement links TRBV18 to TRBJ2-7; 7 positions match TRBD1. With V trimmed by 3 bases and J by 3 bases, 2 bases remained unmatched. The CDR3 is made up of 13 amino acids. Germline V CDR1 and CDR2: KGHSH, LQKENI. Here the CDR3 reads CASSPGQSYEQYF. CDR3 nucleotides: TGTGCCAGCTCACCGGGACAGAGCTACGAGCAGTACTTC.

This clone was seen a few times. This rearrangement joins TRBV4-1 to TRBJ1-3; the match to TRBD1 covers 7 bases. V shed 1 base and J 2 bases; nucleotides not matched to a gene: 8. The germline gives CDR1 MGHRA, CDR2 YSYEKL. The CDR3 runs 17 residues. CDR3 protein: CASSQGYGRGTGNTIYF. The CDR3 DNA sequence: TGCGCCAGCAGCCAAGGGTATGGCAGGGGGACTGGAAACACCATATATTTT.

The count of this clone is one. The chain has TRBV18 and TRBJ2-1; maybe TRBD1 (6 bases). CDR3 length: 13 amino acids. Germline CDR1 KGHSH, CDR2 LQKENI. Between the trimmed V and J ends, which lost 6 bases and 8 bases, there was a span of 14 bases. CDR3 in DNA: TGTGCCAGCTCGCTACAGGGCGTCGATGAGCAGTTCTTC. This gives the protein CASSLQGVDEQFF. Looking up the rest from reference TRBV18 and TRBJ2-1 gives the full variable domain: NAGVMQNPRHLVRRRGQEARLRCSPMKGHSHVYWYRQLPEEGLKFMVYLQKENIIDESGMPKERFSAEFPKEGPSILRIQQVVRGDSAAYFCASSLQGVDEQFFGPGTRLTVL.